Reported below is one TCR beta chain. The antigen it recognizes is unknown. No base qualities exist here, and no much larger clone lies one base off it. The data were obtained in a study of blood T cell repertoires in COVID-19 (dated by TCRdb to the early 2020s). Regarding the complete study: Samples from collaborators originated in the United States, Italy and Spain and spanned both the acute and convalescent phases of COVID-19. The samples were drawn from two sources: the first 160 participants of the ongoing ImmuneRACE study, and 1,200 or so subjects contributed by 6 global collaborators. The prospective study material was composed of cDNA or gDNA derived from T cells, B-cell-depleted T cells, or PBMCs. Deeply sampled blood TCRbeta repertoires from subjects exposed to, actively infected with, or recovered from COVID-19 were included in the dataset. Where HLA class I and class II types were available, the types were taken from metadata supplied by the sample provider, not from assay-based typing. The repertoires were released in a freely available public database meant as a resource for research on the immune response to SARS-CoV-2. Sample metadata almost always included a de-identified subject ID, COVID-19 status, age in years and sex. Overall study outcomes, separate from this receptor: How much clinical and demographic metadata was included differed by source and by participant, and the metadata was provided uncurated.

TCRbeta CDR3 regions were amplified from genomic DNA by means of the immunoSEQ Assay, a bias-controlled multiplex PCR. For the original study's pipeline: Nucleated cell counts per sample were estimated from amplification of reference gene primers within the assay. Sequence reads were collapsed and filtered to measure the absolute abundance of every unique TCRbeta CDR3 rearrangement. For each sample, productive Simpson clonality was calculated as the square root of Simpson's diversity index over productive rearrangements. Drawn from immuneACCESS, this table holds only the in-frame rearrangements with V and J called that TCRdb kept. Clones are partly lost; checked studies trace under half to an unresolved V gene and leave the rest unexplained. The V and J calls and clone size were taken over from that table, and D and trimming were inferred from the DNA. This sample has under 250,000 clones in its table, and roughly 81% of those were observed once. The top ten constitute over 2.5% of the sample.

Another Seattle source contributed samples from volunteer blood donors who had recovered from COVID-19. Whole blood was collected in K2EDTA tubes by collaborating institutions according to the institutions' own protocols. For TCRbeta analysis, collaborator samples were shipped as frozen whole blood, as isolated PBMCs, or as DNA extracted from either sample type. Sequencing input: peripheral blood. This receptor was taken from a man aged 50 or older who had recovered from COVID-19.

The CDR3 in this case is CATSVGGRVADTQYF. In nucleotides, the sequence is TGTGCCACCAGTGTTGGCGGGAGAGTCGCAGATACGCAGTATTTT. The rearrangement combines TRBV24-1 with TRBJ2-3; the central 7 bases match TRBD2. Counted from cysteine to phenylalanine, this CDR3 has 15 amino acids. The CDR3 DNA has 45 bases and is translated from base 1. CDR1 KGHDR and CDR2 SFDVKD were looked up in the germline V gene. V and J are trimmed by 5 bases and 4 bases, and the gene matches miss 8 bases of the junction.